This TCR beta chain was documented in a study of shared clonotypes between healthy human individuals. Across the study: With ages of 18 to 49, the donors were a couple of women and a few men.

The data were produced by immunoSEQ multiplex PCR, yet TCRdb's version contains in-frame clones alone and is incomplete. This sample carries a few million clones, around 93% of them seen once, and the ten largest clones take approximately 0.41%. Germline V gene sequence: CDR1 ENHRY, CDR2 SYGVKD. The CDR3 loop spans 16 amino acids. V was shortened by 7 bases and J by 3 bases, with 19 bases between the two germline ends. Donors were healthy HIV-negative adults without recent acute infections or vaccinations. The sample comprised naive CD4+ T cells from PBMCs. Documented subset: CD45RA+ positively selected. This sequence was found in a man younger than 35 in good health. Some clones in this sample may be carry-over from other donors' samples. The chain recombines TRBV10-3 with TRBJ2-1; D perhaps matches TRBD2 (5 bases). The CDR3 coding sequence is TGTGCCATCACCACTTCTCGGGGTTCCCTCTACAATGAGCAGTTCTTC. Translation: CAITTSRGSLYNEQFF.